This T cell receptor beta chain was identified during a study of radiation and T cells in renal cell carcinoma. Only in-frame clones appear in the TCRdb table, and some are missing; sequencing was by immunoSEQ multiplex PCR. Among around 180,000 clones, approximately 90% were seen once, and the ten largest hold about 11%. Described time point: blood 4 weeks post-SBRT, at nephrectomy. Noted treatment: 15 Gy SBRT to primary tumor, nephrectomy 4 weeks later. The clonotype was recovered from a woman aged 45-65 years with renal cell carcinoma. Sequences were derived from blood, sampled from a patient whose treatment included radiotherapy and nephrectomy.

DNA for the CDR3: TGCGCCAGCAGCCAAGGACAGGTCCCAACTAATGAAAAACTGTTTTTT. It is translated as CASSQGQVPTNEKLFF. The chain couples TRBV4-1 to TRBJ1-4, with D possibly TRBD1 on 6 matching bases. The CDR3 has 16 amino acids. Germline V gene data show CDR1 as MGHRA and CDR2 as YSYEKL. Trimming took 1 base from V and 0 from J, leaving 9 bases between them.